This T cell receptor beta chain was sequenced in a study of T-cell reconstitution after alpha-beta-depleted transplantation in children. Study findings and constraints: After one year, T-cell counts and TCRbeta diversity mostly came from new T cells. Approximately two months post-transplant, alpha-beta T cells reportedly originated from several hundred expanded graft clones.

Only a few counts were recorded for this clonotype. Its antigen is not known. This CDR3 region has 13 residues. Trimming cost V 7 bases and J 4 bases, with 16 bases left between them. Germline values: CDR1 DFQATT, CDR2 SNEGSKA (reference sequence). Preparing the TCRbeta library involved the use of unique molecular identifiers. TCRdb re-analysed the PCR reads in MiXCR, keeping a single row per CDR3 protein. Of about 540,000 distinct CDR3 sequences in the sample, approximately 30% were seen once. This TCR was recovered from a boy under three years old with Wiskott-Aldrich syndrome, due to receive a stem cell transplant. The rearrangement joins TRBV20-1 to TRBJ2-5, with TRBD1 as a possible D gene (6 bases). The sequences come from PBMCs, collected before TCRalphabeta/CD19-depleted stem cell transplant. DNA for the CDR3: TGCAGTGTCGCCTGGGGGCCGGGAGAGACCCAGTACTTC. Amino acid sequence: CSVAWGPGETQYF.